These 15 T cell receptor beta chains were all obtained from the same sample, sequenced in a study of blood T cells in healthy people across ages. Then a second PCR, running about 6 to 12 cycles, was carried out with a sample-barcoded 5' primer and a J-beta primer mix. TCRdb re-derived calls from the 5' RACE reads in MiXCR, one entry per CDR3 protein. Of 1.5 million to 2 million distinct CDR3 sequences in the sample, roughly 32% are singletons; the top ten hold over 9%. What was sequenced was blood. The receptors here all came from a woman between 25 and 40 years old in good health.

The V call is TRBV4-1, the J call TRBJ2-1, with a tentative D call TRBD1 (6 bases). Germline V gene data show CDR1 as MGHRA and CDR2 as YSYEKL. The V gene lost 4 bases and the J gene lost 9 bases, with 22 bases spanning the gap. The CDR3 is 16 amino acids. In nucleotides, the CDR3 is TGCGCCAGCAGCCCTGCCCGAACGAGGGTAGGGGGTGAGCAGTTCTTC. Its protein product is CASSPARTRVGGEQFF.

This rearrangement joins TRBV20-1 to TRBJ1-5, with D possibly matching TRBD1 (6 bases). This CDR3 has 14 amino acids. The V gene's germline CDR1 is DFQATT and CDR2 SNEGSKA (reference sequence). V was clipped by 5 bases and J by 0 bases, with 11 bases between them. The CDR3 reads CSAQGSNSNQPQHF. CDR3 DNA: TGCAGTGCTCAGGGGAGCAATAGCAATCAGCCCCAGCATTTT.

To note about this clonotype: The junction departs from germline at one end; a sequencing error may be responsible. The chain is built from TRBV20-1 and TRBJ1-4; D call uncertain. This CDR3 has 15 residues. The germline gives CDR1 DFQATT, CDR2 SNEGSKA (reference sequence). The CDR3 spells CSARDREGGNGKLFF. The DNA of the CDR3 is TGCAGTGCTAGAGATCGAGAGGGCGGTAATGGAAAACTGTTTTTT.

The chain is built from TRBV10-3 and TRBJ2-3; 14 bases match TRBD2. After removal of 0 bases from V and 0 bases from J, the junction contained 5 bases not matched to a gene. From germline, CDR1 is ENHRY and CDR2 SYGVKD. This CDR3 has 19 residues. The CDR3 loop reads CAISESTSGGVTSTDTQYF. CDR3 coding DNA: TGTGCCATCAGTGAGTCGACTAGCGGGGGGGTCACGAGCACAGATACGCAGTATTTT.

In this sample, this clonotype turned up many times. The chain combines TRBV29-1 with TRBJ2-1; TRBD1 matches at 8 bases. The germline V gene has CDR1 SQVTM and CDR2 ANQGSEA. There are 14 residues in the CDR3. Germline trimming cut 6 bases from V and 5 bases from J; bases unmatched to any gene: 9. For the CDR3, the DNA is TGCAGCGTGGACTCGGACAGGGTAGACAATGAGCAGTTCTTC. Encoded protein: CSVDSDRVDNEQFF.

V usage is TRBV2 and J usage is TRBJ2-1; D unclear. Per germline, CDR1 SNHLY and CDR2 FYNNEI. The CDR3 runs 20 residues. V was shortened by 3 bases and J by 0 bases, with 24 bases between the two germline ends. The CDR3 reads CASSDSRTLRSPPSYNEQFF. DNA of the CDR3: TGTGCCAGCAGTGATTCGAGAACCCTTAGGTCCCCTCCCTCCTACAATGAGCAGTTCTTC. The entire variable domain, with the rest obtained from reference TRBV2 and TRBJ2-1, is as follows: EPEVTQTPSHQVTQMGQEVILRCVPISNHLYFYWYRQILGQKVEFLVSFYNNEISEKSEIFDDQFSVERPDGSNFTLKIRSTKLEDSAMYFCASSDSRTLRSPPSYNEQFFGPGTRLTVL.

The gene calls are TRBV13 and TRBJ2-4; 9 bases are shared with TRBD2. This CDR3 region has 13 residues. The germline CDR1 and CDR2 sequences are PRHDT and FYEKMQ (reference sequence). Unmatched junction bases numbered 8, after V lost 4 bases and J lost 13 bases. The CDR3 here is CASSYTSGPEQYF. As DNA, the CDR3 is TGTGCCAGCAGCTATACTAGCGGGCCTGAGCAGTACTTC. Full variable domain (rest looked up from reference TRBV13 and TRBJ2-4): AAGVIQSPRHLIKEKRETATLKCYPIPRHDTVYWYQQGPGQDPQFLISFYEKMQSDKGSIPDRFSAQQFSDYHSELNMSSLELGDSALYFCASSYTSGPEQYFGAGTRLSVL.

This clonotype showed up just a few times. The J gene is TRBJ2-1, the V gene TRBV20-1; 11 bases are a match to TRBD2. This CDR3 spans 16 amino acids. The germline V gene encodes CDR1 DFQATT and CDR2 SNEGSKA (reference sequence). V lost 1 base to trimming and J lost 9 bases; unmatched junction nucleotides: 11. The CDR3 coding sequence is TGCAGTGCTAGAGTCCCATGGGCTAGCGGGAGGTCTGAGCAGTTCTTC. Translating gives CSARVPWASGRSEQFF.

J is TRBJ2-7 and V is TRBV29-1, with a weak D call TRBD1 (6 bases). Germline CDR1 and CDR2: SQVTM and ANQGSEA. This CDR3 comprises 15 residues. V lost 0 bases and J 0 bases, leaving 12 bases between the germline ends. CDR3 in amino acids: CSVEDGAGDSYEQYF. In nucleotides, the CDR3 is TGCAGCGTTGAAGATGGGGCAGGGGACTCCTACGAGCAGTACTTC.

As DNA, the CDR3 is TGTGCCATCAGTGTTTCGATCTGCGGGGGGAAAGAGACCCAGTACTTC. Protein product: CAISVSICGGKETQYF. The genes are TRBV10-3 and TRBJ2-5, with 8 bases matching TRBD2. Germline V CDR1 and CDR2: ENHRY, SYGVKD. The trim removed 4 bases at V and 3 bases at J, leaving 10 bases unmatched. The length of the CDR3 is 16 residues.

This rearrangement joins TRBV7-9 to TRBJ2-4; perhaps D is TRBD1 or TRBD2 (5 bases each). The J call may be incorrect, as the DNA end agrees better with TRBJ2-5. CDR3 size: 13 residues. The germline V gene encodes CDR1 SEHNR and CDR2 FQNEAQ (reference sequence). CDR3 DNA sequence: TGTGCCAGCAGTTGGGACGGTGGAGAGACCCAGTACTTC. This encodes CASSWDGGETQYF.

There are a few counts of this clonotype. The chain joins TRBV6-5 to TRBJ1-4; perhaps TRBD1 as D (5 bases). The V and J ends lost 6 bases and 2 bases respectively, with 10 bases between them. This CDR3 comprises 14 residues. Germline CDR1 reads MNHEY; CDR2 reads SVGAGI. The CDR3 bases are TGTGCCAGCAGACCGGGACCTACTAATGAAAAACTGTTTTTT. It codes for CASRPGPTNEKLFF.

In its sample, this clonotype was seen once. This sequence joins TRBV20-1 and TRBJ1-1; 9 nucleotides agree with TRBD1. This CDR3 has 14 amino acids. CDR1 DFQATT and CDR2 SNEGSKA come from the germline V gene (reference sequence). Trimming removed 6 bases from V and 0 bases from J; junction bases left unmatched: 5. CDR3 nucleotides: TGCAGTGCAGGACAGGGGCGAGTGAACACTGAAGCTTTCTTT. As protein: CSAGQGRVNTEAFF.

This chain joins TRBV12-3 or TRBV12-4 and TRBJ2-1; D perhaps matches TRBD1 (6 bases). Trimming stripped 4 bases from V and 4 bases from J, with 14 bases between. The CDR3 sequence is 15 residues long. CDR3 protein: CASSSGTRIYNEQFF. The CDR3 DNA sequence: TGTGCCAGCAGTTCCGGGACACGTATTTACAATGAGCAGTTCTTC.

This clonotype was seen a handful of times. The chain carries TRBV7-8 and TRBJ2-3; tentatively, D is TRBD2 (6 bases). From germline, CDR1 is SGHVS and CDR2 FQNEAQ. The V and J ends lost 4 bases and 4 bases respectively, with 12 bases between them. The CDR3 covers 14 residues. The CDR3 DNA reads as TGTGCCAGCAGCTCGGGACTCAGCGCAGATACGCAGTATTTT. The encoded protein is CASSSGLSADTQYF. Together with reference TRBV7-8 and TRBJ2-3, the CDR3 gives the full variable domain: GAGVSQSPRYKVAKRGQDVALRCDPISGHVSLFWYQQALGQGPEFLTYFQNEAQLDKSGLPSDRFFAERPEGSVSTLKIQRTQQEDSAVYLCASSSGLSADTQYFGPGTRLTVL.